This T cell receptor beta chain derives from a study of graft-versus-host responses after intestinal transplantation. Sequencing was performed with immunoSEQ multiplex PCR; in TCRdb, only in-frame clones are kept and a portion is missing. Of about 90,000 clones listed, over 80% were seen once; the top ten hold 17%. J was trimmed by 6 bases and V by 4 bases; bases with no gene match: 0. The germline gives CDR1 SGHAT, CDR2 FQNNGV. The CDR3 covers 11 residues. This clone was detected only a few times. As yet, its antigen is unknown. J is TRBJ2-7 and V is TRBV11-2, with 7 bases that match TRBD1. The material sequenced was unstimulated CD8+ T cells sorted from spleen or lymph node cells, taken before intestinal transplant. The sequence was collected from a human donor who received an intestinal transplant. The CDR3 sequence is CASSSGGEQYF. The CDR3 DNA is TGTGCCAGCAGCTCAGGGGGCGAGCAGTACTTC.